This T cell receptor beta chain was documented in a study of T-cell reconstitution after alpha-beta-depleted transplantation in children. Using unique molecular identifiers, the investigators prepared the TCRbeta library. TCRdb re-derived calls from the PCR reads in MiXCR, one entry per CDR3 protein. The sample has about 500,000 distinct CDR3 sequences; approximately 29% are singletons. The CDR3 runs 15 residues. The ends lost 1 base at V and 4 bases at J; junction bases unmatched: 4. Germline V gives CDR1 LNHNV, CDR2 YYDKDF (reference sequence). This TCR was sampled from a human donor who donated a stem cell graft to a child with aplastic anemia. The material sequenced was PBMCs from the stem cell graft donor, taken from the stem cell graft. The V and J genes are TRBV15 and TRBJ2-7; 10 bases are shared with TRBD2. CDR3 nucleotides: TGTGCCACCAGCAGAGCTAGCGGGAGCTCGTACGAGCAGTACTTC. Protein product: CATSRASGSSYEQYF.